The sequence of this T cell receptor beta chain was determined in a study of regulatory T cells in long-lasting Graves disease. About the research overall: Positivity for TSH receptor antibodies plus over 5 years of antithyroid drugs meant persistent Graves' disease.

Study-level points and caveats: Favored gene segments in persistent disease were TRBV28, TRBJ1-2 and TRBJ2-5.

Arm-PCR with iRepertoire HTBI primers amplified the CDR3 regions for these TCR beta libraries. TCRdb reprocessed the multiplex PCR reads via MiXCR and lists one record per CDR3 protein. The table has some 440,000 distinct CDR3 sequences, 20% to 25% seen once. Time point noted: persistent/refractory GD, antithyroid drugs over 5 years with positive TRAb. From RNA extracted from PBMCs, the TCR library was made. American Thyroid Association guidelines served as the basis for diagnosing Graves' disease. Trimming removed 5 bases at V and 5 bases at J, with 15 bases between. The CDR3 is made up of 13 amino acids. Germline CDR1 reads DFQATT; CDR2 reads SNEGSKA (reference sequence). This clonotype came up many times. No antigen is known for it.

The genes are TRBV20-1 and TRBJ2-5; D may be TRBD2 (5 bases). Sequenced here: peripheral blood mononuclear cells (PBMCs), sampled when the disease was refractory, from a patient treated with antithyroid drugs. The sequence derives from a female donor with Graves disease. This CDR3 reads CSARPGWTETQYF. CDR3 sequence (DNA): TGCAGTGCTCGACCGGGGTGGACGGAGACCCAGTACTTC.